This TCR beta chain emerged from a study of blood T cell repertoires in COVID-19. V shed 5 bases, J shed 3 bases, and the junction held 7 bases outside the gene matches. This CDR3 is built from 14 residues. CDR1 is SGDLS, CDR2 YYNGEE, per germline. Some clones are missing from TCRdb's copy, which holds only in-frame ones; the method was immunoSEQ multiplex PCR. The sample consists of some 380,000 clones, about 87% of them appearing once. The rearrangement links TRBV9 to TRBJ1-2; the match to TRBD1 covers 7 bases. Material for sequencing was PBMCs or T cells enriched from blood (not recorded which). The source is a man younger than 40 who had recovered from COVID-19. The CDR3 reads CASSLSRGDYGYTF. CDR3 coding DNA: TGTGCCAGCAGTCTTAGCAGGGGGGACTATGGCTACACCTTC.